This note documents a single T cell receptor beta chain sequence. Authors' data handling: Researchers report that nucleated cell counts were estimated from reference gene primer amplification. Assay: immunoSEQ multiplex PCR; the TCRdb copy retains only in-frame clones and omits some. D and trimming come from the DNA, and the V and J calls and clone size come from that table. The sample lists 90,000 to 100,000 clones; around 81% were seen once. This specimen comes from a study of blood T cell repertoires in COVID-19. About the research overall: Acute-phase and convalescent COVID-19 samples originated in the United States, Italy and Spain. From T cells, B-cell-depleted T cells, or PBMCs came the material, which was cDNA or gDNA.

The CDR3 has 15 residues. Per the germline V gene, CDR1 is LNHDA and CDR2 is SQIVND (reference sequence). Deletions cut 2 bases from V and 0 bases from J, with 10 bases between. The sequence came from a man in his 60s with acute or convalescent COVID-19. Sequenced material: peripheral blood. The chain has TRBV19 and TRBJ1-2; D ambiguous. CDR3 region: CASSIKVGANYGYTF. DNA of the CDR3: TGTGCCAGTAGTATAAAGGTGGGAGCTAACTATGGCTACACCTTC.